The next 27 T cell receptor beta chains were all read from a single sample in a study of shared clonotypes between healthy human individuals. Some clones are missing from TCRdb's copy, which holds only in-frame ones; the method was immunoSEQ multiplex PCR. The sample yields fewer than 400,000 clones, approximately 79% seen once. Sequencing was done on a sample of memory CD4+ T cells sorted from blood. Subset meaning: CD45RA-negative fraction. Every receptor here comes from a young man in good health.

The CDR3 coding sequence is TGTGCCAGCAGCCGAATAAGAACTAGCGGGGATACCTACGAGCAGTACTTC. This translates into CASSRIRTSGDTYEQYF. This chain connects TRBV7-6 to TRBJ2-7; 10 bases are a match to TRBD2. The CDR3 is 17 amino acids. Trimming took 5 bases from V and 2 from J; bases not matched to a gene: 12. Germline lookup yields CDR1 SGHVS and CDR2 FNYEAQ.

This rearrangement joins TRBV28 to TRBJ2-7; 8 bases line up with TRBD1. This CDR3 comprises 15 residues. The J segment lost 1 base and the V segment lost 5 bases, leaving 7 bases of the junction unmatched. Germline V gene data show CDR1 as MDHEN and CDR2 as SYDVKM. The CDR3 loop reads CASSNTGTGSYEQYF. The CDR3 DNA sequence: TGTGCCAGCAGTAATACCGGGACAGGATCCTACGAGCAGTACTTC.

The chain recombines TRBV29-1 with TRBJ2-5; TRBD2 aligns across 9 bases. Germline trimming cut 4 bases from V and 7 bases from J; bases unmatched to any gene: 16. Germline-derived CDR1 and CDR2 are SQVTM and ANQGSEA. This CDR3 comprises 16 residues. The CDR3 loop reads CSVVGLAGKNSWTQYF. The CDR3 bases are TGCAGCGTTGTCGGCCTAGCGGGGAAAAACTCCTGGACCCAGTACTTC. Full variable domain (remainder filled in from reference TRBV29-1 and TRBJ2-5): SAVISQKPSRDICQRGTSLTIQCQVDSQVTMMFWYRQQPGQSLTLIATANQGSEATYESGFVIDKFPISRPNLTFSTLTVSNMSPEDSSIYLCSVVGLAGKNSWTQYFGPGTRLLVL.

The chain uses TRBV4-3 and TRBJ2-7, with D possibly TRBD2 on 6 matching bases. The length of the CDR3 is 15 residues. V was cut by 0 bases and J by 3 bases, with 12 bases left in between. Germline values: CDR1 LGHNA, CDR2 YSLEER. In DNA, the CDR3 is TGCGCCAGCAGCCAAGACGCCGGGACTCACTACGAGCAGTACTTC. Its translation is CASSQDAGTHYEQYF.

The chain combines TRBV7-3 with TRBJ2-3; TRBD2 agrees at 14 bases. The length of the CDR3 is 16 residues. The J segment lost 4 bases and the V segment lost 4 bases, leaving 4 bases of the junction unmatched. Germline values: CDR1 SGHTA, CDR2 FQGTGA. The DNA of the CDR3 is TGTGCCAGCAGCTCATCGGGACTAGCGGGAGCAGATACGCAGTATTTT. This translates into CASSSSGLAGADTQYF. The full variable domain, completed using reference TRBV7-3 and TRBJ2-3, is GAGVSQTPSNKVTEKGKYVELRCDPISGHTALYWYRQSLGQGPEFLIYFQGTGAADDSGLPNDRFFAVRPEGSVSTLKIQRTERGDSAVYLCASSSSGLAGADTQYFGPGTRLTVL.

The V call is TRBV11-2, the J call TRBJ2-5; D not certain. The V end lost 5 bases, the J end lost 5 bases, and 15 bases lay between the germline ends. CDR1 is SGHAT and CDR2 is FQNNGV in the germline V gene. This CDR3 has 14 amino acids. CDR3 coding DNA: TGTGCCAGCAGCCCTCAGAGGCTATCGGAGACCCAGTACTTC. Its protein is CASSPQRLSETQYF.

The chain joins TRBV2 to TRBJ2-1, with D perhaps matching TRBD2 (6 bases). V lost 6 bases, J lost 6 bases, and 21 bases lay in between. Looked up from germline, CDR1 is SNHLY and CDR2 is FYNNEI. The CDR3 length is 16 residues. As DNA, the CDR3 is TGTGCCAGCAGCCGGAGACTAGTCGATACCCCCAATGAGCAGTTCTTC. Translating it yields CASSRRLVDTPNEQFF.

The chain links TRBV7-8 to TRBJ2-4; D is unclear. CDR3 size: 14 residues. V was pared by 1 base and J by 6 bases, with 10 bases between. Germline V gives CDR1 SGHVS, CDR2 FQNEAQ. CDR3 residues: CASSLVTSSNIQYF. The CDR3 DNA reads TGTGCCAGCAGCTTAGTAACAAGCTCAAACATTCAGTACTTC. Full variable domain (remainder filled in from reference TRBV7-8 and TRBJ2-4): GAGVSQSPRYKVAKRGQDVALRCDPISGHVSLFWYQQALGQGPEFLTYFQNEAQLDKSGLPSDRFFAERPEGSVSTLKIQRTQQEDSAVYLCASSLVTSSNIQYFGAGTRLSVL.

The V and J genes are TRBV29-1 and TRBJ2-1; D might be TRBD1 or TRBD2, each matching 7 bases. V gave up 4 bases and J gave up 10 bases, with 14 bases separating them. There are 12 residues in the CDR3. The germline gives CDR1 SQVTM, CDR2 ANQGSEA. CDR3 bases: TGCAGCGTTGGCAGGGGGGGCCCGGAGCAGTTCTTC. It translates to CSVGRGGPEQFF.

This clone was seen just once. The genes are TRBV7-3 and TRBJ1-2; D is ambiguous. The V and J ends lost 4 bases and 7 bases respectively, with 10 bases between them. The germline V gene has CDR1 SGHTA and CDR2 FQGTGA. CDR3 length equals 12 residues. CDR3 nucleotides: TGTGCCAGCAGCTCCGGTCTTGGTGGCTACACCTTC. This gives the protein CASSSGLGGYTF.

Worth noting for this clone: Other DNA sequences from this sample encode an identical CDR3 as well. The V call is TRBV5-1, the J call TRBJ2-5, with D possibly being TRBD1 or TRBD2 (6 bases each). Germline loops: CDR1 SGHRS, CDR2 YFSETQ. The CDR3 runs 14 residues. Trimming shortened V by 2 bases and J by 1 base, and 9 bases separated the two germline ends. This CDR3 is CASSLGGGQETQYF. For the CDR3, the DNA is TGCGCCAGCAGCTTAGGGGGAGGCCAAGAGACCCAGTACTTC. Complete variable domain (other parts from reference TRBV5-1 and TRBJ2-5): KAGVTQTPRYLIKTRGQQVTLSCSPISGHRSVSWYQQTPGQGLQFLFEYFSETQRNKGNFPGRFSGRQFSNSRSEMNVSTLELGDSALYLCASSLGGGQETQYFGPGTRLLVL.

This clone was recorded a few times. J is TRBJ2-4 and V is TRBV11-1; 9 positions match TRBD2. The CDR3 totals 15 residues. With 4 bases clipped from V and 0 bases from J, the junction kept 1 base outside the gene matches. Germline V lookup: CDR1 SGHAT, CDR2 FQDESV (reference sequence). The CDR3 region has the DNA TGTGCCAGCAGCTCAGCGGGGGGAGCCAAAAACATTCAGTACTTC. Residues: CASSSAGGAKNIQYF.

This clone has a handful of counts. Other DNA sequences from this sample encode an identical CDR3 as well. The rearrangement links TRBV6-1 to TRBJ2-1; unclear D gene. This CDR3 contains 12 residues. V lost 8 bases to trimming and J lost 2 bases, with 7 bases between them. Per the germline V gene, CDR1 is MNHNS and CDR2 is SASEGT. CDR3 residues: CASGGTYNEQFF. The CDR3 coding sequence is TGTGCCAGCGGCGGTACCTACAATGAGCAGTTCTTC.

CDR3 loop: CASSVLDRSNTEAFF. The CDR3 DNA reads TGTGCCAGCTCAGTCCTGGACAGGTCTAACACTGAAGCTTTCTTT. The chain links TRBV18 to TRBJ1-1, with 7 bases aligning to TRBD1. The J segment lost 2 bases and the V segment lost 5 bases, leaving 8 bases of the junction unmatched. The CDR3 is 15 residues long. Germline CDR1 is KGHSH and CDR2 is LQKENI.

This clone has a single count. The rearrangement links TRBV6-4 to TRBJ1-4, with D perhaps matching TRBD1 (5 bases). CDR1 and CDR2 from the germline V gene are MRHNA and SNTAGT. The CDR3 spans 12 residues. Between the trimmed V and J ends, which lost 1 base and 11 bases, there was a span of 8 bases. This CDR3 reads CASSDLGGKLFF. The CDR3 DNA reads as TGTGCCAGCAGTGACTTGGGGGGGAAACTGTTTTTT.

V and J are TRBV2 and TRBJ2-5, with 9 bases matching TRBD1. Germline-derived CDR1 and CDR2 are SNHLY and FYNNEI. The CDR3 totals 14 residues. The V and J ends lost 8 bases and 3 bases, in that order; junction bases with no gene match: 7. The CDR3 loop reads CASDRQGVKETQYF. In DNA, the CDR3 is TGTGCCAGCGATAGACAGGGGGTGAAAGAGACCCAGTACTTC. Full variable domain (outside the CDR3, taken from reference TRBV2 and TRBJ2-5): EPEVTQTPSHQVTQMGQEVILRCVPISNHLYFYWYRQILGQKVEFLVSFYNNEISEKSEIFDDQFSVERPDGSNFTLKIRSTKLEDSAMYFCASDRQGVKETQYFGPGTRLLVL.

This clone was counted between two and nine times. The chain joins TRBV4-1 to TRBJ2-2; D perhaps matches TRBD2 (6 bases). The CDR3 sequence is 17 residues long. Germline V gene lookup returns CDR1 MGHRA and CDR2 YSYEKL. The V end was cut by 0 bases, the J end by 6 bases, with 17 bases between. The CDR3 bases are TGCGCCAGCAGCCAAGAAGAATTCCGACTAGTTCCCGGGGAGCTGTTTTTT. This translates into CASSQEEFRLVPGELFF.

This clone was seen only a few times. J is TRBJ2-7 and V is TRBV7-9; 7 positions match TRBD1. The trim removed 1 base at V and 3 bases at J, leaving 6 bases unmatched. The germline gives CDR1 SEHNR, CDR2 FQNEAQ (reference sequence). CDR3 length: 15 amino acids. The CDR3 bases are TGTGCCAGCAGCTTAGGGCAGGGGGTGGGCTACGAGCAGTACTTC. This encodes CASSLGQGVGYEQYF.

This clone came up a few times. The V gene is TRBV18, the J gene TRBJ2-3; D is uncertain. The CDR3 has 14 residues. V lost 2 bases and J lost 2, with 8 bases in between. From germline, CDR1 is KGHSH and CDR2 LQKENI. The CDR3 loop is CASSPIPVTDTQYF. The CDR3, as DNA: TGTGCCAGCTCACCAATCCCAGTCACAGATACGCAGTATTTT.

The chain uses TRBV4-3 and TRBJ2-7, with 9 bases matching TRBD2. Germline V gene sequence: CDR1 LGHNA, CDR2 YSLEER. The CDR3 has 14 amino acids. Losses at the gene ends were 4 bases for V and 4 bases for J; bases not matched to a gene: 5. The CDR3 protein is CASSPGTSNYEQYF. The DNA of the CDR3 is TGCGCCAGCAGCCCCGGGACTAGCAATTACGAGCAGTACTTC.

This chain joins TRBV7-9 and TRBJ1-3, with D perhaps TRBD1 (6 bases). V lost 5 bases and J lost 8, with 19 bases in between. The CDR3 is made up of 15 amino acids. Per germline, CDR1 SEHNR and CDR2 FQNEAQ (reference sequence). In nucleotides, the CDR3 is TGTGCCAGCAGCCCTACCGGGGCAGGGGCTGACACCATATATTTT. Translated: CASSPTGAGADTIYF. The full variable domain, in which reference TRBV7-9 and TRBJ1-3 provide the parts outside the CDR3, is DTGVSQNPRHKITKRGQNVTFRCDPISEHNRLYWYRQTLGQGPEFLTYFQNEAQLEKSRLLSDRFSAERPKGSFSTLEIQRTEQGDSAMYLCASSPTGAGADTIYFGEGSWLTVV.

V and J are TRBV6-5 and TRBJ1-1; 8 bases match TRBD1. This CDR3 contains 15 residues. The junction had 5 bases not matched to a gene; V was cut back by 5 bases and J by 0 bases. The germline V gene has CDR1 MNHEY and CDR2 SVGAGI. In DNA form, the CDR3 reads TGTGCCAGCAGTCGACAGGGGCGGGTGAACACTGAAGCTTTCTTT. Amino acids: CASSRQGRVNTEAFF.

This clone appeared many times. The J gene is TRBJ1-5, the V gene TRBV2; D possibly corresponds to TRBD1 (5 bases). Germline CDR1 is SNHLY and CDR2 is FYNNEI. The V and J ends lost 6 bases and 3 bases respectively, with 9 bases between them. The CDR3 contains 13 residues. In DNA, the CDR3 is TGTGCCAGCAGACAGGAAATCAATCAGCCCCAGCATTTT. Its translation is CASRQEINQPQHF.

As for this clone: This same CDR3 is encoded by further DNA sequences in the sample. The gene calls are TRBV2 and TRBJ2-6, with D uncertain. The CDR3 has 13 residues. Trimming left V 6 bases short and J 0 bases short, with 3 bases between. Germline V CDR1 and CDR2: SNHLY, FYNNEI. The chain's CDR3 is CASRGSGANVLTF. Here the CDR3 DNA reads TGTGCCAGCAGGGGCTCTGGGGCCAACGTCCTGACTTTC.

The chain recombines TRBV7-8 with TRBJ2-5; D may be TRBD1 (6 bases). V was shortened by 1 base and J by 7 bases, with 13 bases between the two germline ends. CDR1 is SGHVS and CDR2 is FQNEAQ in the germline V gene. The CDR3 has 14 amino acids. The CDR3 sequence: CASSLGQGSGTQYF. CDR3 bases: TGTGCCAGCAGCTTAGGGCAGGGGAGTGGGACCCAGTACTTC.

In this sample, this clone turned up a few times. The J gene is TRBJ2-5, the V gene TRBV21-1. TRBV21-1 is a pseudogene segment. The CDR3 covers 14 residues. The CDR3 loop reads CASSKKGLVETQYF. DNA of the CDR3: TGTGCCAGCAGCAAAAAAGGCCTTGTGGAGACCCAGTACTTC.

This chain uses TRBV18 with TRBJ2-5; 11 nucleotides line up with TRBD2. V shed 8 bases, J shed 3 bases, and the junction held 8 bases outside the gene matches. The CDR3 consists of 15 residues. CDR1 and CDR2 from the germline V gene are KGHSH and LQKENI. The CDR3, as DNA: TGTGCCAGCCTGAATACGGGACTAGCGGAAGAGACCCAGTACTTC. It codes for CASLNTGLAEETQYF.